Listed below are T cell receptor beta chains from one sample, sequenced in a study of graft-versus-host responses after intestinal transplantation. TCRdb's table, derived via immunoSEQ multiplex PCR, lists solely in-frame clones and lacks some. Of about 25,000 clones listed, 40% are singletons. The source material was alloreactive CD4+ T cells from a mixed lymphocyte reaction culture, sampled before intestinal transplant. The receptors come from a human patient who received an intestinal transplant. CDR3s include the opening cysteine and the closing phenylalanine or tryptophan. The D gene is left open where the match is weak. A clone size is listed for some rows: how often the clone was seen (once, few, many), or a class if it is expanded.

j_call | v_call | clone_size | d_call | cdr3_aa | cdr3_nt
TRBJ2-2 | TRBV29-1 | - | - | CSVQDSNTGELFF | TGCAGCGTTCAGGACTCGAACACCGGGGAGCTGTTTTTT
TRBJ2-1 | TRBV18 | few | - | CASSPLGRQSSYNEQFF | TGTGCCAGCTCACCACTAGGCAGGCAGAGCTCCTACAATGAGCAGTTCTTC
TRBJ1-4 | TRBV18 | - | - | CASSARGGEKLFF | TGTGCCAGCTCAGCCAGGGGCGGTGAAAAACTGTTTTTT
TRBJ1-2 | TRBV5-6 | - | - | CASSLVGELWGYTF | TGTGCCAGCAGCTTGGTCGGGGAACTATGGGGCTACACCTTC
TRBJ1-4 | TRBV6-5 | medium-sized | - | CASSRGGQSNEKLFF | TGTGCCAGCAGCCGTGGCGGACAGTCCAATGAAAAACTGTTTTTT
TRBJ1-1 | TRBV6-6 | - | - | CASSYSPGLGNTEAFF | TGTGCCAGCAGTTACTCTCCAGGATTGGGCAACACTGAAGCTTTCTTT
TRBJ1-6 | TRBV30 | - | TRBD1 | CAWSVGQAHSPLHF | TGTGCCTGGAGTGTCGGACAGGCACATTCACCCCTCCACTTT
TRBJ1-4 | TRBV5-1 | - | - | CASSLDGQIYEKLFF | TGCGCCAGCAGCTTGGACGGACAGATTTATGAAAAACTGTTTTTT
TRBJ1-6 | TRBV30 | once | - | CAWSHRANSPLHF | TGTGCCTGGAGTCACAGGGCCAATTCACCCCTCCACTTT
TRBJ1-6 | TRBV9 | once | - | CASSAVGGIGNSPLHF | TGTGCCAGCAGCGCGGTTGGAGGGATCGGAAATTCACCCCTCCACTTT
TRBJ1-5 | TRBV19 | - | TRBD1 | CASSMAGGTHPQPQHF | TGTGCCAGTAGTATGGCAGGGGGGACACATCCTCAGCCCCAGCATTTT
TRBJ1-1 | TRBV30 | - | - | CAWSVRGNTEAFF | TGTGCCTGGAGTGTACGAGGGAACACTGAAGCTTTCTTT
TRBJ2-3 | TRBV28 | few | - | CASSPGEVRRDTQYF | TGTGCCAGCAGCCCCGGGGAGGTACGTAGAGATACGCAGTATTTT
TRBJ2-1 | TRBV5-1 | - | TRBD2 | CASSLQRETNEQFF | TGCGCCAGCAGCTTGCAGCGGGAGACTAATGAGCAGTTCTTC
TRBJ1-2 | TRBV18 | - | - | CASSPWSDYGYTF | TGTGCCAGCTCACCTTGGTCAGATTATGGCTACACCTTC
TRBJ2-7 | TRBV6-1 | medium-sized | - | CASSDRSYEQYF | TGTGCCAGCAGTGACCGTTCCTACGAGCAGTACTTC
TRBJ2-3 | TRBV5-1 | - | TRBD2 | CASSLPAGTSGTDTQYF | TGCGCCAGCAGCTTACCCGCCGGGACTAGCGGCACAGATACGCAGTATTTT
TRBJ2-5 | TRBV5-5 | - | TRBD1 | CASSLAYLQGAETQYF | TGTGCCAGCAGCTTGGCCTACCTTCAGGGGGCCGAGACCCAGTACTTC
TRBJ2-3 | TRBV11-3 | - | TRBD2 | CASSLGGGAGDTQYF | TGTGCCAGCAGCTTAGGCGGGGGGGCCGGAGATACGCAGTATTTT
TRBJ2-1 | TRBV11-3 | - | TRBD2 | CASSVSGGYYNEQFF | TGTGCCAGCAGCGTCAGCGGGGGCTATTACAATGAGCAGTTCTTC